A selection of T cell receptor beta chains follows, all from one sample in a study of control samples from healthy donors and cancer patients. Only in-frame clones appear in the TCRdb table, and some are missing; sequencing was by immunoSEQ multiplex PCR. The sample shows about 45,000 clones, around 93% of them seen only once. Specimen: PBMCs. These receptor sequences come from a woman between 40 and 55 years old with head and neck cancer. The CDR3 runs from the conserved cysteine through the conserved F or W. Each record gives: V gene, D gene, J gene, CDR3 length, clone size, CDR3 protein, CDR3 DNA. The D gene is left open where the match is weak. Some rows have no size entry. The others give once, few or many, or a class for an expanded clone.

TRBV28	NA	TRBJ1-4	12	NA	CASRRGWEKLFF	TGTGCCAGCCGGCGAGGATGGGAAAAACTGTTTTTT
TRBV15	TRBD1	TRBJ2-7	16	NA	CATSRGRRDSSYEQYF	TGTGCCACCAGCAGAGGTCGTAGGGACAGCTCCTACGAGCAGTACTTC
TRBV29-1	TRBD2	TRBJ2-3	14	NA	CSVGGGRRTDTQYF	TGCAGCGTTGGGGGGGGTCGACGCACAGATACGCAGTATTTT
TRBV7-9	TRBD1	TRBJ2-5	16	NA	CASSEIGTENQETQYF	TGTGCCAGCAGCGAGATAGGGACAGAGAACCAAGAGACCCAGTACTTC
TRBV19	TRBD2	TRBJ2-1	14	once	CASTLSGSQNEQFF	TGTGCCAGTACCCTTAGCGGGAGTCAAAATGAGCAGTTCTTC
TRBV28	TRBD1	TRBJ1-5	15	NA	CASSRYRGSNQPQHF	TGTGCCAGCAGCCGATACAGGGGTAGCAATCAGCCCCAGCATTTT
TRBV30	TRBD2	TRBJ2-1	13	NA	CAWSDSGSREQFF	TGTGCCTGGAGTGATAGCGGGAGCAGGGAGCAGTTCTTC
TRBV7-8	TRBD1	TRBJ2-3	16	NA	CASSFRTGIMADTQYF	TGTGCCAGCAGCTTCAGGACAGGGATTATGGCAGATACGCAGTATTTT
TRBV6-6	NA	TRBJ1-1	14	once	CASSYRGLNTEAFF	TGTGCCAGCAGTTACCGAGGGCTGAACACTGAAGCTTTCTTT
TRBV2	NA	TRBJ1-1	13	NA	CASKSELGTEAFF	TGTGCCAGCAAGTCAGAGTTGGGGACTGAAGCTTTCTTT
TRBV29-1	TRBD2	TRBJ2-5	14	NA	CSVEIAGVQETQYF	TGCAGCGTTGAGATAGCGGGGGTTCAAGAGACCCAGTACTTC
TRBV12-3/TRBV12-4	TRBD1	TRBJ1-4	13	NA	CASSRDSGEKLFF	TGTGCCAGCAGTAGGGACAGTGGGGAAAAACTGTTTTTT
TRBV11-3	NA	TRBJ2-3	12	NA	CASSLGTDTQYF	TGTGCCAGCAGCTTAGGCACAGATACGCAGTATTTT
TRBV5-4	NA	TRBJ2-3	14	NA	CASSSWGRTDTQYF	TGTGCCAGCAGCTCGTGGGGGCGCACAGATACGCAGTATTTT
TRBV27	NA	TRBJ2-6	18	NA	CASSLRSQGLSGANVLTF	TGTGCCAGCAGTTTAAGATCCCAGGGTCTCTCTGGGGCCAACGTCCTGACTTTC
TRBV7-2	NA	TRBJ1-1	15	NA	CASSSPGRGHTEAFF	TGTGCCAGCAGCTCCCCCGGACGGGGGCACACTGAAGCTTTCTTT
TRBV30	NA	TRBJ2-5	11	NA	CAWSPRETQYF	TGTGCCTGGAGTCCTCGAGAGACCCAGTACTTC
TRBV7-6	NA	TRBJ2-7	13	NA	CASSPQERYEQYF	TGTGCCAGCAGCCCGCAAGAGAGATACGAGCAGTACTTC
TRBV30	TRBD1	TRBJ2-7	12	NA	CAWSKTGYEQYF	TGTGCCTGGAGCAAGACAGGGTACGAGCAGTACTTC
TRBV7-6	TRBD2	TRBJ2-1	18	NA	CASSLAHPLAGYYNEQFF	TGTGCCAGCAGCTTAGCCCACCCACTAGCGGGATATTACAATGAGCAGTTCTTC
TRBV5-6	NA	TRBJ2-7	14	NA	CASTLLGQTYEQYF	TGTGCCAGCACCCTATTAGGACAGACCTACGAGCAGTACTTC